A single sample gave rise to the 15 T cell receptor beta chains below, sequenced in a study of blood T cell repertoires in COVID-19. The assay was immunoSEQ multiplex PCR, and TCRdb's table has in-frame clones only and misses some. This repertoire shows roughly 150,000 clones, roughly 85% found once; its top ten account for 5%. Sequenced: peripheral blood. The receptors shown here come from a human donor in a cohort sampled during active COVID-19.

This chain uses TRBV15 with TRBJ1-4; D is perhaps TRBD1 (6 bases). Germline lookup yields CDR1 LNHNV and CDR2 YYDKDF (reference sequence). CDR3 length: 15 residues. Trimming shortened V by 1 base and J by 8 bases, and 14 bases separated the two germline ends. The CDR3 loop is CATSRATGGGEKLFF. Here the CDR3 DNA reads TGTGCCACCAGCAGAGCGACAGGAGGCGGAGAAAAACTGTTTTTT.

The chain combines TRBV6-5 with TRBJ2-6, with D maybe TRBD1 (5 bases). Trimming left V 1 base short and J 4 bases short, with 11 bases between. Per germline, CDR1 MNHEY and CDR2 SVGAGI. The CDR3 extends over 16 amino acids. The CDR3 sequence: CASSYFQGTGANVLTF. The CDR3 DNA reads TGTGCCAGCAGTTACTTTCAGGGCACCGGGGCCAACGTCCTGACTTTC.

This sequence joins TRBV3-1 (or the pseudogene TRBV3-2) and TRBJ2-7; perhaps TRBD2 as D (6 bases). Germline CDR1 is LGHDT and CDR2 is YNNKEL (reference sequence). The CDR3 extends over 14 amino acids. V gave up 1 base and J gave up 5 bases, with 12 bases separating them. The CDR3 loop is CASSQVYGGDEQYF. The CDR3 bases are TGTGCCAGCAGCCAAGTGTATGGAGGGGACGAGCAGTACTTC.

The chain couples TRBV28 to TRBJ2-1, with D hard to call. There are 14 residues in the CDR3. V was trimmed by 3 bases and J by 7 bases, leaving 13 bases between them. Germline V gene data show CDR1 as MDHEN and CDR2 as SYDVKM. The CDR3 region has the DNA TGTGCCAGCAGTTTTGCGATAGCCACTAATGAGCAGTTCTTC. This translates into CASSFAIATNEQFF.

The V call is TRBV19, the J call TRBJ2-6; D is unresolved. Germline V gives CDR1 LNHDA, CDR2 SQIVND (reference sequence). The CDR3 runs 16 residues. Trimming cost V 5 bases and J 0 bases, with 11 bases left between them. CDR3: CASSSRRSSGANVLTF. In DNA form, the CDR3 reads TGTGCCAGTAGTTCAAGACGGAGCTCTGGGGCCAACGTCCTGACTTTC.

The chain couples TRBV2 to TRBJ2-7, with 8 positions matching TRBD2. Germline CDR1 SNHLY, CDR2 FYNNEI. CDR3 size: 13 residues. The ends lost 6 bases at V and 2 bases at J; junction bases unmatched: 3. The CDR3 loop is CASRTSGTYEQYF. The CDR3 DNA follows: TGTGCCAGCAGAACTAGCGGCACCTACGAGCAGTACTTC.

The J gene is TRBJ2-5, the V gene TRBV5-1; perhaps TRBD2 as D (5 bases). CDR3 length equals 15 residues. The V gene's germline CDR1 is SGHRS and CDR2 YFSETQ. Trimming shortened V by 1 base and J by 2 bases, and 12 bases separated the two germline ends. CDR3 sequence (DNA): TGCGCCAGCAGCTTGTTTAGCGTCGGACAAGAGACCCAGTACTTC. This encodes CASSLFSVGQETQYF. Full variable domain (missing parts from reference TRBV5-1 and TRBJ2-5): KAGVTQTPRYLIKTRGQQVTLSCSPISGHRSVSWYQQTPGQGLQFLFEYFSETQRNKGNFPGRFSGRQFSNSRSEMNVSTLELGDSALYLCASSLFSVGQETQYFGPGTRLLVL.

The chain combines TRBV5-8 with TRBJ1-4, with 9 bases aligning to TRBD1. The ends lost 5 bases at V and 8 bases at J; junction bases unmatched: 7. The germline V gene has CDR1 SGHTS and CDR2 YDEGEE. There are 14 residues in the CDR3. The CDR3 protein is CASRRTGAGEKLFF. As DNA, the CDR3 is TGTGCCAGCAGACGGACAGGGGCAGGCGAAAAACTGTTTTTT.

This chain uses TRBV6-5 with TRBJ2-3; D remains ambiguous. The V end was cut by 6 bases, the J end by 2 bases, with 12 bases between. Germline V gene lookup returns CDR1 MNHEY and CDR2 SVGAGI. The CDR3 sequence is 14 residues long. This chain's CDR3 is CASRSEEFTDTQYF. CDR3 nucleotide sequence: TGTGCCAGCAGGTCTGAAGAGTTCACAGATACGCAGTATTTT.

The gene calls are TRBV7-2 and TRBJ1-5; D is unclear. The CDR3 covers 14 residues. V was shortened by 0 bases and J by 4 bases, with 7 bases between the two germline ends. Germline CDR1 is SGHTA and CDR2 is FQGNSA. In DNA, the CDR3 is TGTGCCAGCAGCTTAGCCCAGACTAATCAGCCCCAGCATTTT. The encoded protein is CASSLAQTNQPQHF. The complete variable domain, with remaining parts taken from reference TRBV7-2 and TRBJ1-5, reads GAGVSQSPSNKVTEKGKDVELRCDPISGHTALYWYRQSLGQGLEFLIYFQGNSAPDKSGLPSDRFSAERTGGSVSTLTIQRTQQEDSAVYLCASSLAQTNQPQHFGDGTRLSIL.

This sequence joins TRBV20-1 and TRBJ1-1; D is undetermined. With 5 bases removed from V and 0 bases from J, the gap between germline ends came to 16 bases. Germline CDR1 is DFQATT and CDR2 is SNEGSKA (reference sequence). The CDR3 is made up of 15 amino acids. The CDR3: CSAGGGGMMNTEAFF. The DNA of the CDR3 is TGCAGTGCTGGTGGTGGAGGCATGATGAACACTGAAGCTTTCTTT.

The chain couples TRBV7-2 to TRBJ1-1; 7 bases line up with TRBD1. The CDR3 has 15 residues. V was clipped by 2 bases and J by 6 bases; unmatched bases: 9. Germline V gene lookup returns CDR1 SGHTA and CDR2 FQGNSA. CDR3 nucleotides: TGTGCCAGCAGCTTACGGACAGGTGTGGGGGCTGAAGCTTTCTTT. Encoded protein: CASSLRTGVGAEAFF.

The chain employs TRBV2 and TRBJ2-7; 12 bases map to TRBD2. CDR1 is SNHLY and CDR2 is FYNNEI in the germline V gene. The CDR3 spans 21 residues. V gave up 0 bases and J gave up 0 bases; unmatched junction bases: 15. The CDR3 loop is CASSEASSSASGREYSYEQYF. In DNA, the CDR3 is TGTGCCAGCAGTGAAGCGAGTTCCTCGGCTAGCGGGAGGGAATACTCCTACGAGCAGTACTTC.

This chain links TRBV7-8 with TRBJ2-1; 10 nucleotides line up with TRBD2. Germline-derived CDR1 and CDR2 are SGHVS and FQNEAQ. This CDR3 is 16 amino acids long. V was clipped by 4 bases and J by 4 bases; unmatched bases: 7. The CDR3: CASSSLAGGGYNEQFF. The CDR3 DNA reads TGTGCCAGCAGCTCCTTAGCGGGAGGAGGGTACAATGAGCAGTTCTTC. The complete variable domain, with remaining parts taken from reference TRBV7-8 and TRBJ2-1, reads GAGVSQSPRYKVAKRGQDVALRCDPISGHVSLFWYQQALGQGPEFLTYFQNEAQLDKSGLPSDRFFAERPEGSVSTLKIQRTQQEDSAVYLCASSSLAGGGYNEQFFGPGTRLTVL.

This clone is a singleton in its sample. The V gene is TRBV6-2 or TRBV6-3, the J gene TRBJ1-4; 10 bases line up with TRBD1. J lost 0 bases, V lost 4 bases, and 8 bases had no gene match. This CDR3 has 18 residues. Germline lookup yields CDR1 MNHEY and CDR2 SVGEGT. The CDR3 nucleotides read TGTGCCAGCAGTTCGCTCGGACAGGGGGATGCAACTAATGAAAAACTGTTTTTT. This encodes CASSSLGQGDATNEKLFF.